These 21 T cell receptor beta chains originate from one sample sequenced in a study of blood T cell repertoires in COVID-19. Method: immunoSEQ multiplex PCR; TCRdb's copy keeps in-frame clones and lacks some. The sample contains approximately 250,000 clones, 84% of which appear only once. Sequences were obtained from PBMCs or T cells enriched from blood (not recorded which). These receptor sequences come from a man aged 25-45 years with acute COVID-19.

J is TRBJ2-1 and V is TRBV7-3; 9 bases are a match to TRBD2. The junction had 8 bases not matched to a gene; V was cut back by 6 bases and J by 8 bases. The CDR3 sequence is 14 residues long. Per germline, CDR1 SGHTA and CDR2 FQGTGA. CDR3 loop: CASSYGSGSYEQFF. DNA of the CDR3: TGTGCCAGCAGTTATGGTAGCGGGAGCTATGAGCAGTTCTTC. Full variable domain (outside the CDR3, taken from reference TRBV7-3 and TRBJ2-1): GAGVSQTPSNKVTEKGKYVELRCDPISGHTALYWYRQSLGQGPEFLIYFQGTGAADDSGLPNDRFFAVRPEGSVSTLKIQRTERGDSAVYLCASSYGSGSYEQFFGPGTRLTVL.

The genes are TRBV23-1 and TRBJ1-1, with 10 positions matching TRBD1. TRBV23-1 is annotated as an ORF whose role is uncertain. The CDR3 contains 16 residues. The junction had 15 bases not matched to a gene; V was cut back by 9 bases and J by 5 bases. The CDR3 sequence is CARPDRGPPGGTEAFF. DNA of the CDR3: TGCGCCAGACCCGACAGGGGGCCGCCGGGGGGGACTGAAGCTTTCTTT.

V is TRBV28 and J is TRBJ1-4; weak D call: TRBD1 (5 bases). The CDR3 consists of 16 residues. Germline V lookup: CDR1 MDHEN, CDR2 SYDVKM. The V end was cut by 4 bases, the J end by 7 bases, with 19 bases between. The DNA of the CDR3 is TGTGCCAGCAGTTCCTCCCGGGGAGGGGTAGGTGAAAAACTGTTTTTT. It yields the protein CASSSSRGGVGEKLFF. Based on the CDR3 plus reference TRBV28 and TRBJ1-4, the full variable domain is DVKVTQSSRYLVKRTGEKVFLECVQDMDHENMFWYRQDPGLGLRLIYFSYDVKMKEKGDIPEGYSVSREKKERFSLILESASTNQTSMYLCASSSSRGGVGEKLFFGSGTQLSVL.

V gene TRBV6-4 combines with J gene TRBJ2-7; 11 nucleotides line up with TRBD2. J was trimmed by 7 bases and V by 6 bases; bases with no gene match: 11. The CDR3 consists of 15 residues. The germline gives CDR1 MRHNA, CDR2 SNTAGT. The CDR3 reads CASRRTSGLLGEQYV. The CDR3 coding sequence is TGTGCCAGCAGACGGACTAGCGGGCTTCTGGGGGAGCAGTACGTC.

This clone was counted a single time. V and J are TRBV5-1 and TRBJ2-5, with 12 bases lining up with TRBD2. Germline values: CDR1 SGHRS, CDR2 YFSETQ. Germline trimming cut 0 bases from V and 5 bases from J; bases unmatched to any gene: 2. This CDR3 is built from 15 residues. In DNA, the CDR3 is TGCGCCAGCAGCTTGGCTGGACTAGCGGGGGAGACCCAGTACTTC. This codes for CASSLAGLAGETQYF.

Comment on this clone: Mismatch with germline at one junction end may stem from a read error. The CDR3 nucleotides are TGTGCCAGCAGCACCGGCGGATTAGGCAATGAGCAGTTCTTC. This sequence encodes CASSTGGLGNEQFF. The chain couples TRBV5-1 to TRBJ2-1; no reliable D call. This CDR3 has 14 residues. Germline CDR1 SGHRS, CDR2 YFSETQ.

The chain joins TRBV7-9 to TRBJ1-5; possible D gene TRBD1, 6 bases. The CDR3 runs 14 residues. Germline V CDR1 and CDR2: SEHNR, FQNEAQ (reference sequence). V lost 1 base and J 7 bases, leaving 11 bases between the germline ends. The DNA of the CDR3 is TGTGCCAGCAGCTTAGGGCCTCAGGGGCAGCCCCAGCATTTT. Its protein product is CASSLGPQGQPQHF.

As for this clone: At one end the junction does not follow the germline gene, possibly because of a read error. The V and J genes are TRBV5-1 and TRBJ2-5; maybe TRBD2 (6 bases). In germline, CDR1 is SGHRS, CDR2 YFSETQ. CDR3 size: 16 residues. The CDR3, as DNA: TGTGCCAGCAGCTTAGGAACGGGAGCGCGCGTAGAGACCCAGTACTTC. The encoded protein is CASSLGTGARVETQYF. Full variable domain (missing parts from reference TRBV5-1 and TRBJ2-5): KAGVTQTPRYLIKTRGQQVTLSCSPISGHRSVSWYQQTPGQGLQFLFEYFSETQRNKGNFPGRFSGRQFSNSRSEMNVSTLELGDSALYLCASSLGTGARVETQYFGPGTRLLVL.

Here the CDR3 reads CASSQAGRGAWNTEAFF. In DNA, the CDR3 is TGTGCCAGCAGCCAAGCGGGGCGGGGGGCTTGGAACACTGAAGCTTTCTTT. This sequence joins TRBV7-8 and TRBJ1-1; maybe TRBD1 (6 bases). The CDR3 spans 17 residues. V shed 5 bases and J shed 1 base, with 20 bases lying between them. Germline CDR1 and CDR2: SGHVS and FQNEAQ.

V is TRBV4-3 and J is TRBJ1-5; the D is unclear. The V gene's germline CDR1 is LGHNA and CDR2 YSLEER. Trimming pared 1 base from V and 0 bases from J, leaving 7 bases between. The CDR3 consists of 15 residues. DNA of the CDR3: TGCGCCAGCAGCCAAGTGGCAGATAGCAATCAGCCCCAGCATTTT. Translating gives CASSQVADSNQPQHF.

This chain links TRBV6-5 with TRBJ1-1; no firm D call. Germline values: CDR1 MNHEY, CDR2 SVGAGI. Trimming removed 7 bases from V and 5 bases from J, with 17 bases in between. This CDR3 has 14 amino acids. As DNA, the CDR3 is TGTGCCAGCACCGACGTCCGGGGAACAACTGAAGCTTTCTTT. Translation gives CASTDVRGTTEAFF.

The CDR3, as DNA: TGTGCCAGTAGTATATTGGTGGGGGGACAAGAGACCCAGTACTTC. Translation: CASSILVGGQETQYF. The genes are TRBV19 and TRBJ2-5, with D possibly TRBD2 on 6 matching bases. The V end lost 2 bases, the J end lost 2 bases, and 12 bases lay between the germline ends. CDR1 is LNHDA, CDR2 SQIVND, per germline (reference sequence). This CDR3 comprises 15 residues.

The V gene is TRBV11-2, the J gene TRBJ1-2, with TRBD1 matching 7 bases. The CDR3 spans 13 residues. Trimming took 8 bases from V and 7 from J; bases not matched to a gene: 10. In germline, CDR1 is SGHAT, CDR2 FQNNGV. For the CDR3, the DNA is TGTGCCAGCCTCCTCCCCGACAGGGCTGGCTACACCTTC. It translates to CASLLPDRAGYTF.

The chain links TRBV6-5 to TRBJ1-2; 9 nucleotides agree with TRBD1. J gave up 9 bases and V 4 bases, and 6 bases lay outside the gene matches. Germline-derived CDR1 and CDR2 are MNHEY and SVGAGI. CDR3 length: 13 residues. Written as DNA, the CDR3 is TGTGCCAGCAGTTCGGGACAGGGTAACAGCTACACCTTC. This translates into CASSSGQGNSYTF.

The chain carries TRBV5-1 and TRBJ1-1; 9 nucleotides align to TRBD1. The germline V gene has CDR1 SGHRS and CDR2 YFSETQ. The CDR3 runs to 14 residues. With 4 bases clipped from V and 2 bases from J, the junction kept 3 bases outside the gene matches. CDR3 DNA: TGCGCCAGCAGCAGGACAGGGGCCAACACTGAAGCTTTCTTT. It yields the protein CASSRTGANTEAFF.

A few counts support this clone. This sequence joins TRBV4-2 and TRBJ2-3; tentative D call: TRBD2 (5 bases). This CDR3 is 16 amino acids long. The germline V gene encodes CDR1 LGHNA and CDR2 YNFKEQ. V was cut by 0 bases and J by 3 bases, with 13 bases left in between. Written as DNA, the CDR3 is TGTGCCAGCAGCCAAGAAGAAGGCCGGGGTACAGATACGCAGTATTTT. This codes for CASSQEEGRGTDTQYF.

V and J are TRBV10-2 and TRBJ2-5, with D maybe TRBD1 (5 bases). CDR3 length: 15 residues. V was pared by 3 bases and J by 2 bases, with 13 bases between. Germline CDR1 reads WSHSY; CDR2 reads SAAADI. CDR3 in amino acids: CASSDQDTKQETQYF. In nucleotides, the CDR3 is TGCGCCAGCAGTGACCAGGACACCAAACAAGAGACCCAGTACTTC.

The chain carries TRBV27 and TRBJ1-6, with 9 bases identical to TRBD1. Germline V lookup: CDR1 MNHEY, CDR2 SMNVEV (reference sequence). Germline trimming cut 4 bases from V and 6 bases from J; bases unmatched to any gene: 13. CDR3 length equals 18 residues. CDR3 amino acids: CASSSRLRDRAANSPLHF. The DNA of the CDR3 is TGTGCCAGCAGTTCCAGGCTCCGGGACAGGGCGGCTAATTCACCCCTCCACTTT.

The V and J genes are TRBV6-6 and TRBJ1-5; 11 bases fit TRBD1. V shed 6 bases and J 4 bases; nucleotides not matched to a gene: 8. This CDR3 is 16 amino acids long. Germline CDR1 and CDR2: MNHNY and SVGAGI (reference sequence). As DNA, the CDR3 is TGTGCCAGCAGGGGGGGGACAGGGGGAAATAATCAGCCCCAGCATTTT. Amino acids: CASRGGTGGNNQPQHF.

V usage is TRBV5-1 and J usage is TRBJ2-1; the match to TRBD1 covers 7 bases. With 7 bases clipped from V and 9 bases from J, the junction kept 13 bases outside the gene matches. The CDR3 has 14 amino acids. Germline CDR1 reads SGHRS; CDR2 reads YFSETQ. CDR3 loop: CASEDRARSLEQFF. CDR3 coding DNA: TGCGCCAGCGAAGACAGGGCTCGATCCCTTGAGCAGTTCTTC. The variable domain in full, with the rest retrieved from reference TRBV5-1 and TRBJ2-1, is KAGVTQTPRYLIKTRGQQVTLSCSPISGHRSVSWYQQTPGQGLQFLFEYFSETQRNKGNFPGRFSGRQFSNSRSEMNVSTLELGDSALYLCASEDRARSLEQFFGPGTRLTVL.

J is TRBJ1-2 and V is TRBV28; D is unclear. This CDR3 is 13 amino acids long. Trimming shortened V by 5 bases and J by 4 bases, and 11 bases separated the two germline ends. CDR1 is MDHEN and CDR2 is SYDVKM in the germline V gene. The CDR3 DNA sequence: TGTGCCAGCAGTCTTGCACGGAGCTATGGCTACACCTTC. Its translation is CASSLARSYGYTF.